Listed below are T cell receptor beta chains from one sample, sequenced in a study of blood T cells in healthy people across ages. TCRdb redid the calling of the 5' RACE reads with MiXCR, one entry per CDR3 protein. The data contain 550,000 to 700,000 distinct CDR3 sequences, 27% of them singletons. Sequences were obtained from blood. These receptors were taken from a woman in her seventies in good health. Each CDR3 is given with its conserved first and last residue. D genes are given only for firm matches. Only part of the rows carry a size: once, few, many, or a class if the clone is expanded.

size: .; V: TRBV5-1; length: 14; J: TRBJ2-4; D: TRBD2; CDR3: CASSLAGGVNIQYF; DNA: TGCGCCAGCAGCTTGGCCGGGGGGGTAAACATTCAGTACTTC
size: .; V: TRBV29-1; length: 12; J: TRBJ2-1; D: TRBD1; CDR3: CSEGQGGNEQFF; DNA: TGCAGCGAAGGACAGGGGGGCAATGAGCAGTTCTTC
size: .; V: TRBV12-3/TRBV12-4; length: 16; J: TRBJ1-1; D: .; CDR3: CASSYQPGGSSTEAFF; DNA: TGTGCCAGCAGCTACCAACCTGGGGGATCGAGCACTGAAGCTTTCTTT
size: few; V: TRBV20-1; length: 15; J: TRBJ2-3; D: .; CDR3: CSARDQVVGADTQYF; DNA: TGCAGTGCTAGAGATCAAGTTGTGGGCGCAGATACGCAGTATTTT
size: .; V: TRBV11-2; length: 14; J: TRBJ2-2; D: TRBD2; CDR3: CASRFGRGGGELFF; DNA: TGTGCCAGCAGATTTGGACGCGGGGGCGGGGAGCTGTTTTTT
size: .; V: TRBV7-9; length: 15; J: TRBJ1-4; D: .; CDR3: CASSLFSSGNEKLFF; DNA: TGTGCCAGCAGCTTATTCAGTTCAGGCAATGAAAAACTGTTTTTT
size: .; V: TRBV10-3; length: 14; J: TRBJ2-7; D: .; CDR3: CAIRSMEGNYEQYF; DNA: TGTGCCATCAGATCGATGGAGGGGAACTACGAGCAGTACTTC
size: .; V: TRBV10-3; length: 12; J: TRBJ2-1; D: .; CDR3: CAISRDAAEQFF; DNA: TGTGCCATCAGCCGGGACGCGGCTGAGCAGTTCTTC
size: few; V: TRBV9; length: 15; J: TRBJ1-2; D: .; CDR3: CASSVATGSTYGYTF; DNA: TGTGCCAGCAGCGTAGCCACAGGGAGTACCTATGGCTACACCTTC
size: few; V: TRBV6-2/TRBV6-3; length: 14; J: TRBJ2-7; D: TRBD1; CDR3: CASSRLQGPGEQYF; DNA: TGTGCCAGCAGTCGACTACAGGGGCCAGGCGAGCAGTACTTC
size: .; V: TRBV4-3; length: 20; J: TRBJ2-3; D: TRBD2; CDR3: CASSQDLPSTSGGAVDTQYF; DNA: TGCGCCAGCAGCCAAGATCTCCCGTCGACTAGCGGGGGGGCCGTAGATACGCAGTATTTT
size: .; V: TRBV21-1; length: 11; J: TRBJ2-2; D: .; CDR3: CASSTPGELFF; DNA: TGTGCCAGCAGCACACCCGGGGAGCTGTTTTTT
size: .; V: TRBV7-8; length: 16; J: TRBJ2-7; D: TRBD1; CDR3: CASSSRTGRFRDEQYF; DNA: TGTGCCAGCAGCTCACGGACAGGAAGGTTTCGAGACGAGCAGTACTTC
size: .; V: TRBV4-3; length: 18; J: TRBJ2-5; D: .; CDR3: CASSQDLSARERQETQYF; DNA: TGCGCCAGCAGCCAAGATCTTTCGGCCAGGGAACGTCAAGAGACCCAGTACTTC
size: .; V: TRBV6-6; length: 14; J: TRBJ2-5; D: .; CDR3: CASSYGRDQETQYF; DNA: TGTGCCAGCAGTTACGGCAGGGACCAAGAGACCCAGTACTTC
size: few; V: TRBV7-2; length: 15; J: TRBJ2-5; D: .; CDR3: CASSRGRSHQETQYF; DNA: TGTGCCAGCAGCCGCGGCCGCTCCCATCAAGAGACCCAGTACTTC
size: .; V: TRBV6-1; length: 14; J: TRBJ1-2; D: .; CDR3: CASSEERFNYGYTF; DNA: TGTGCCAGCAGTGAAGAACGGTTTAACTATGGCTACACCTTC
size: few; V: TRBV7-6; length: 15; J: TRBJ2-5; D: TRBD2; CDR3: CASSELAEYQETQYF; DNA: TGTGCCAGCAGCGAGCTAGCGGAGTACCAAGAGACCCAGTACTTC
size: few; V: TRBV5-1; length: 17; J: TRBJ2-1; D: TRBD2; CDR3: CASSYLAGPSSYNEQFF; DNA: TGCGCCAGCAGCTACCTAGCGGGACCTAGCTCCTACAATGAGCAGTTCTTC
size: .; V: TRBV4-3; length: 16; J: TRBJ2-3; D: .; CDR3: CASSLQSGDKADTQYF; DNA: TGCGCCAGCAGCCTCCAATCAGGGGATAAGGCAGATACGCAGTATTTT
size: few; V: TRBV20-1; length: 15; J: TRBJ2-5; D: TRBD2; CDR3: CSAGKTSGGQETQYF; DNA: TGCAGTGCCGGAAAAACTAGCGGGGGGCAAGAGACCCAGTACTTC
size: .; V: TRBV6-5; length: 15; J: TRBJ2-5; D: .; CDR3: CASSYFPISRETQYF; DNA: TGTGCCAGCAGTTACTTCCCTATTTCCAGAGAGACCCAGTACTTC
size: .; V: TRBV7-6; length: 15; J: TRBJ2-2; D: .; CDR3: CASSLGVSNTGVLFF; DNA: TGTGCCAGCAGCCTGGGAGTGTCGAACACCGGGGTGCTGTTTTTT
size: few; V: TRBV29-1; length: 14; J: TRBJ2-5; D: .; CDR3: CSVEEETLWGTQYF; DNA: TGCAGCGTTGAAGAAGAGACTTTATGGGGGACCCAGTACTTC
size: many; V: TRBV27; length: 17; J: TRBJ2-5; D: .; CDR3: CASSLRSTRRLGETQYF; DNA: TGTGCCAGCAGTTTACGGTCGACTAGGCGCTTGGGAGAGACCCAGTACTTC
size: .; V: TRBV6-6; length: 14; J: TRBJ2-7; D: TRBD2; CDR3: CASSWTSGKSEQYF; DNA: TGTGCCAGCAGTTGGACTAGCGGGAAGAGTGAGCAGTACTTC
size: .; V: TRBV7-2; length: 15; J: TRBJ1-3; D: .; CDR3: CASSLGRGVGNTIYF; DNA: TGTGCCAGCAGCCTGGGTCGGGGTGTAGGAAACACCATATATTTT
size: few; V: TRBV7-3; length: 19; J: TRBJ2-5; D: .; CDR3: CASSMTGTAFLPRAETQYF; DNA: TGTGCCAGCAGCATGACCGGGACCGCGTTTCTTCCTAGGGCAGAGACCCAGTACTTC
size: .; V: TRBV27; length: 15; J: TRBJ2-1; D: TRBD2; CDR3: CASSLWGGPNNEQFF; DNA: TGTGCCAGCAGTTTATGGGGGGGACCCAACAATGAGCAGTTCTTC
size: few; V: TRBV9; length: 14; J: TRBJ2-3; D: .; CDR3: CASRSGFGTDTQYF; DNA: TGTGCCAGCCGCAGCGGGTTCGGCACAGATACGCAGTATTTT
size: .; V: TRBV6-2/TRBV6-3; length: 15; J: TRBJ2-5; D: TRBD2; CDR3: CASNPGLARQETQYF; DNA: TGTGCCAGCAATCCGGGACTAGCGCGCCAAGAGACCCAGTACTTC
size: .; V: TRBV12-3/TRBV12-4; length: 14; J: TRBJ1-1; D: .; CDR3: CASTRLGLNTEAFF; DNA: TGTGCCAGCACCCGCTTGGGATTGAACACTGAAGCTTTCTTT
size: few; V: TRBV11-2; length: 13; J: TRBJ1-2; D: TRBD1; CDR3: CASSRQGGYGYTF; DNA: TGTGCCAGCAGCCGACAGGGTGGCTATGGCTACACCTTC
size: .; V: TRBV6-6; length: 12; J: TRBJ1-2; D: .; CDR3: CASGRVVGGYTF; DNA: TGTGCCAGCGGGAGGGTGGTAGGTGGCTACACCTTC
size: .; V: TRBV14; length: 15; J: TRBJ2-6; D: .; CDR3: CASSQVRSGANVLTF; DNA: TGTGCCAGCAGCCAAGTAAGGTCTGGGGCCAACGTCCTGACTTTC
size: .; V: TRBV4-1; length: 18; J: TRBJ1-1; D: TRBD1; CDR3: CASSQEPGQARGGAEAFF; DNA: TGCGCCAGCAGCCAAGAACCGGGACAGGCGCGCGGGGGAGCTGAAGCTTTCTTT
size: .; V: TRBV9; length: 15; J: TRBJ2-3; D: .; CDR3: CASTRWGVGTDTQYF; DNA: TGTGCCAGCACCCGGTGGGGGGTAGGCACAGATACGCAGTATTTT
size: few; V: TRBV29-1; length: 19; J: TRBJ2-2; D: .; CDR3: CSVPDRNSWETSNTGELFF; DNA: TGCAGCGTTCCCGACAGGAACTCTTGGGAGACGTCGAACACCGGGGAGCTGTTTTTT
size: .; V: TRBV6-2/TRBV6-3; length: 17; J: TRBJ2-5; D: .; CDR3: CASSYRSGVRGKETQYF; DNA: TGTGCCAGCAGTTACCGTTCAGGCGTTCGCGGTAAAGAGACCCAGTACTTC
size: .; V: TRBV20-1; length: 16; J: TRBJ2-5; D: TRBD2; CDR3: CSASPSSGARQETQYF; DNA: TGCAGTGCTAGTCCCTCTAGCGGGGCGAGGCAAGAGACCCAGTACTTC
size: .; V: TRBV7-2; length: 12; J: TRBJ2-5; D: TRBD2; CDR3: CASSFERGPQYF; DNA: TGTGCCAGCAGCTTCGAGCGGGGGCCCCAGTACTTC